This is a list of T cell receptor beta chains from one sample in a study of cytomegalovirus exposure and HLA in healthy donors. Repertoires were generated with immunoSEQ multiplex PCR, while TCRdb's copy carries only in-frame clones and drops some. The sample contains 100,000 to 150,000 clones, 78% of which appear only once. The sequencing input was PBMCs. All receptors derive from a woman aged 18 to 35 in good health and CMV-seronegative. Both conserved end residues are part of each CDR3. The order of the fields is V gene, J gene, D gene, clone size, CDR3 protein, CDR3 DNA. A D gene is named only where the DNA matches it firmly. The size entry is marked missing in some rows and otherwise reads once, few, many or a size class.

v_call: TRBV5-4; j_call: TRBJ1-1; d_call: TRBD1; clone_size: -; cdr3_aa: CASSNGQGAHTEAFF; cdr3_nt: TGTGCCAGCAGTAATGGACAGGGGGCGCACACTGAAGCTTTCTTT
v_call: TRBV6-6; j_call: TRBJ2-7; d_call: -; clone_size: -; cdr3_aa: CASSPRGSYEQYF; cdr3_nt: TGTGCCAGCAGCCCCAGGGGTTCCTACGAGCAGTACTTC
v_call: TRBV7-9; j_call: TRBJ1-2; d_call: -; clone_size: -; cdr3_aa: CASSLGPTGTGYGYTF; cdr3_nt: TGTGCCAGCAGCTTAGGGCCAACAGGGACGGGCTATGGCTACACCTTC
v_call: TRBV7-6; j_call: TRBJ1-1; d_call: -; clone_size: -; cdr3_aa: CASSLGANDEAFF; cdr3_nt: TGTGCCAGCAGCTTAGGGGCCAACGATGAAGCTTTCTTT
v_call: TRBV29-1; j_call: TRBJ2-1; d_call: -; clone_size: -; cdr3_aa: CSALVRSSYNEQFF; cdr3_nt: TGCAGCGCCCTTGTGAGGAGCTCCTACAATGAGCAGTTCTTC
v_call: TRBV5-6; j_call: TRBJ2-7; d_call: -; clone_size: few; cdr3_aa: CASGFRSSYEQYF; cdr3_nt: TGTGCCAGCGGCTTCCGGAGCTCCTACGAGCAGTACTTC
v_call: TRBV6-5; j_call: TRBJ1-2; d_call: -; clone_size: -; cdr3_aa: CASSQGLYGYTF; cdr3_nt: TGTGCCAGCAGCCAGGGGCTCTATGGCTACACCTTC
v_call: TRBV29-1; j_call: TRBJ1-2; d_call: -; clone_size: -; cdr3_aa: CSVPTEYNYGYTF; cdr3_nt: TGCAGCGTGCCGACAGAATACAACTATGGCTACACCTTC
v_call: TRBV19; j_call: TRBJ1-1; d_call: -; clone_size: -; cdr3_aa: CASSMAGDTEAFF; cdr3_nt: TGTGCCAGTAGTATGGCGGGTGACACTGAAGCTTTCTTT
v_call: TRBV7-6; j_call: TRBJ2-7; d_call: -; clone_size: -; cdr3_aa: CASSRTPGMGEQYF; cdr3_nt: TGTGCCAGCAGCCGGACGCCGGGAATGGGTGAGCAGTACTTC
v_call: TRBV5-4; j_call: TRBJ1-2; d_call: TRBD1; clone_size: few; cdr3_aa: CASSSGTGERRSYGYTF; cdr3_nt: TGTGCCAGCAGCTCCGGGACAGGGGAACGACGCTCCTATGGCTACACCTTC
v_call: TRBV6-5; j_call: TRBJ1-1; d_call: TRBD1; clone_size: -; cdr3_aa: CASSYGDRENTEAFF; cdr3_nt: TGTGCCAGCAGTTACGGGGACAGGGAGAACACTGAAGCTTTCTTT
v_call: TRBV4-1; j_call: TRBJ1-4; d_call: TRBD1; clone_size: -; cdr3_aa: CASSQAPGQNEKLFF; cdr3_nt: TGCGCCAGCAGCCAGGCTCCGGGACAGAATGAAAAACTGTTTTTT
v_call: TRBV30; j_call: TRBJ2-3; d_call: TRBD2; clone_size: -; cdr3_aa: CAWSPAPPAGVTDTQYF; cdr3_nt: TGTGCCTGGAGCCCCGCGCCTCCAGCGGGAGTAACAGATACGCAGTATTTT
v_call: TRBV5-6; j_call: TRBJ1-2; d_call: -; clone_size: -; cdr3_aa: CASSSRSNYGYTF; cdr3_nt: TGTGCCAGCAGCTCCAGGTCCAACTATGGCTACACCTTC
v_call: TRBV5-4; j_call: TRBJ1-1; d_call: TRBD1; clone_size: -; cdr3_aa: CASSTGQGAGNTEAFF; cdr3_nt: TGTGCCAGCAGCACGGGACAGGGGGCGGGGAACACTGAAGCTTTCTTT
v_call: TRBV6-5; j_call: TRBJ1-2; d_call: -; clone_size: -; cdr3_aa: CASSGHPNYGYTF; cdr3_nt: TGTGCCAGCAGTGGACACCCGAACTATGGCTACACCTTC
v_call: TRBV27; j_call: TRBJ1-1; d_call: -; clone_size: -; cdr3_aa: CASSLKSDTEAFF; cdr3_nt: TGTGCCAGCAGTTTAAAGTCAGACACTGAAGCTTTCTTT
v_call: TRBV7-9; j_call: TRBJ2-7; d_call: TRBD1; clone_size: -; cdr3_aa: CASSYRGQGSYEQYF; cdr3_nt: TGTGCCAGCAGCTATAGGGGACAGGGCTCCTACGAGCAGTACTTC
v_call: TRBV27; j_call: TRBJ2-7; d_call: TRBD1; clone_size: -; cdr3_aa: CASRTSPGTGGKQYF; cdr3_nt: TGTGCCAGCAGAACCTCACCCGGGACAGGGGGAAAGCAGTACTTC
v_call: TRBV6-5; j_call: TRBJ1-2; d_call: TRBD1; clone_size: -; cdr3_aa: CASSRGTGEGYTF; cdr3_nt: TGTGCCAGCAGTCGCGGGACAGGGGAGGGCTACACCTTC
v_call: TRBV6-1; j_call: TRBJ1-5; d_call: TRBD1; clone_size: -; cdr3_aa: CASKDRGWGNQPQHF; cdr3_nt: TGTGCCAGCAAGGACAGGGGATGGGGCAATCAGCCCCAGCATTTT
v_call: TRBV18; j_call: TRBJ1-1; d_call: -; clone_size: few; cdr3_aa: CASSPFSTGTEAFF; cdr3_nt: TGTGCCAGCTCACCATTCTCGACGGGCACTGAAGCTTTCTTT
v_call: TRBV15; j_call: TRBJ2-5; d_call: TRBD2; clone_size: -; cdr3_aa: CATSRTSGSFETQYF; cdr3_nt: TGTGCCACCAGCAGGACTAGCGGGAGTTTTGAGACCCAGTACTTC
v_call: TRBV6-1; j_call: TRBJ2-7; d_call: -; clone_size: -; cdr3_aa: CASSEDRVIIAYEQYF; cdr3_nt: TGTGCCAGCAGTGAAGATCGTGTCATCATAGCCTACGAGCAGTACTTC
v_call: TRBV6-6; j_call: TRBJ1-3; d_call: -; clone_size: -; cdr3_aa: CASSLGPGNTIYF; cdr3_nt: TGTGCCAGCAGTCTGGGGCCTGGAAACACCATATATTTT
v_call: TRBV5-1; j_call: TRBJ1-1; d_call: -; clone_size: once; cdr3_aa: CASSPSSNTEAFF; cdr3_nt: TGCGCCAGCAGCCCGTCGTCGAACACTGAAGCTTTCTTT
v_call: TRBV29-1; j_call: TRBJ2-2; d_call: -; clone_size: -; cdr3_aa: CSVEEGEGVDTGELFF; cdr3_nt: TGCAGCGTTGAAGAAGGGGAAGGGGTTGACACCGGGGAGCTGTTTTTT
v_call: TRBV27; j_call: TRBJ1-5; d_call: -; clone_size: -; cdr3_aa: CASSPRGRAGGQPQHF; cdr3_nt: TGTGCCAGCAGTCCCCGCGGCAGGGCTGGCGGTCAGCCCCAGCATTTT
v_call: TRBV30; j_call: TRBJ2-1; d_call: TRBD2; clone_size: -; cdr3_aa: CAWNSGRVRPYNEQFF; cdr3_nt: TGTGCCTGGAATAGCGGGAGGGTCCGCCCCTACAATGAGCAGTTCTTC
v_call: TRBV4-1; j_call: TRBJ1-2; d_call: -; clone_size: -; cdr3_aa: CASSQESGYGYTF; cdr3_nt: TGCGCCAGCAGCCAAGAGTCAGGATATGGCTACACCTTC
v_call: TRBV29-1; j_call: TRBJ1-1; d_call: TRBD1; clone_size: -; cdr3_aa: CSVEEYVFKGQGDPEAFF; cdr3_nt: TGCAGCGTTGAAGAGTACGTTTTTAAAGGGCAGGGGGATCCTGAAGCTTTCTTT
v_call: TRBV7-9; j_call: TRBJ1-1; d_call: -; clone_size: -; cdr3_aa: CASSFAGMNTEAFF; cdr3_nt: TGTGCCAGCAGCTTTGCAGGGATGAACACTGAAGCTTTCTTT
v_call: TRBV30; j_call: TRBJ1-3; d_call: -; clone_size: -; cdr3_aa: CAWSEGLSSGNTIYF; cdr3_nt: TGTGCCTGGAGTGAAGGACTTTCCTCTGGAAACACCATATATTTT
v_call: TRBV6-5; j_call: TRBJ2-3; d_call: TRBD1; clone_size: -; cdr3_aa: CASSYSRQGARDTQYF; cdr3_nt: TGTGCCAGCAGTTACTCTCGGCAGGGGGCAAGAGATACGCAGTATTTT
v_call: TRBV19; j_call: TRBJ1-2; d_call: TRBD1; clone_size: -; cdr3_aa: CASSTGTGAFYGYTF; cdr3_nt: TGTGCCAGTAGTACCGGGACAGGGGCCTTCTATGGCTACACCTTC
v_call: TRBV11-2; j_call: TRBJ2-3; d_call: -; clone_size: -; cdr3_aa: CASSLVVGLRYF; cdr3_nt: TGTGCCAGCAGCTTAGTGGTGGGCTTACGATATTTT
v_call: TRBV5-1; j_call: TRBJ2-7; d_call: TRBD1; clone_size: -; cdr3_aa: CASSLIEPTGTEQYF; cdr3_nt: TGCGCCAGCAGCTTAATAGAACCGACAGGGACCGAGCAGTACTTC
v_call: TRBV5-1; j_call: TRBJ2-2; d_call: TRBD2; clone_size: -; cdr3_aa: CASSLSSMSGNTGELFF; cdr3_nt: TGCGCCAGCAGCTTGAGTTCTATGAGCGGGAATACCGGGGAGCTGTTTTTT
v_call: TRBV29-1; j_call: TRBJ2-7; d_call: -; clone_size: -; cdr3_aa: CSVELTRQPYEQYF; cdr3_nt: TGCAGCGTTGAATTGACTCGACAGCCGTACGAGCAGTACTTC
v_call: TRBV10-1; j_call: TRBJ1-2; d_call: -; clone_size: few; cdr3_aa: CASSESGVNYGYTF; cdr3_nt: TGCGCCAGCAGTGAATCAGGGGTTAACTATGGCTACACCTTC
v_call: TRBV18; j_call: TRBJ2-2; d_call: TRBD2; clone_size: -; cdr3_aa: CASSPMQREYNGELFF; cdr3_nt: TGTGCCAGCTCACCAATGCAGCGGGAGTATAACGGGGAGCTGTTTTTT
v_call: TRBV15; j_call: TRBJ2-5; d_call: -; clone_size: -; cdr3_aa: CATSRDSEVGGVQETQYF; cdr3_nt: TGTGCCACCAGCAGAGATTCGGAGGTGGGGGGAGTTCAAGAGACCCAGTACTTC
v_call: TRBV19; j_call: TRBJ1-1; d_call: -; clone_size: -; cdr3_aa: CASSIDLATGNTEAFF; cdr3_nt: TGTGCCAGTAGTATAGACCTTGCGACAGGGAACACTGAAGCTTTCTTT
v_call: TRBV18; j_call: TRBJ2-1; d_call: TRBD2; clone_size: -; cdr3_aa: CASSPAREGSYNEQFF; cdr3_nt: TGTGCCAGCTCCCCCGCGAGGGAGGGGTCCTACAATGAGCAGTTCTTC
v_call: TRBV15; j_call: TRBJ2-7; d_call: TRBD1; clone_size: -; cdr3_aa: CATSRTGGRDEQYF; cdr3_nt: TGTGCCACCAGCAGGACAGGGGGAAGGGACGAGCAGTACTTC
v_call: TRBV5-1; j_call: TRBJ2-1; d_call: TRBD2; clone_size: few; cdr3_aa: CASSLNVLAGANEQFF; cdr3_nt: TGCGCCAGCAGCTTGAACGTACTAGCGGGAGCAAATGAGCAGTTCTTC
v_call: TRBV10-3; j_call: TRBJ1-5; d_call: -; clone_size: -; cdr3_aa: CAISDRLDQPQHF; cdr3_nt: TGTGCCATCAGTGACAGGTTGGATCAGCCCCAGCATTTT
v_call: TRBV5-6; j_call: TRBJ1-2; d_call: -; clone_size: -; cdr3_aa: CASSLVRSGYGYTF; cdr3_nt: TGTGCCAGCAGCTTGGTTAGGAGTGGCTATGGCTACACCTTC
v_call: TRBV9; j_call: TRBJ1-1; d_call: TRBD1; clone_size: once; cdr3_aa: CASSAGGRSNTEAFF; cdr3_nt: TGTGCCAGCAGCGCAGGGGGTCGCTCGAACACTGAAGCTTTCTTT
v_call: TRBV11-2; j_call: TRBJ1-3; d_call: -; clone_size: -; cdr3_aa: CASSLESLGNTIYF; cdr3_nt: TGTGCCAGCAGCTTAGAATCCCTGGGAAACACCATATATTTT